This T cell receptor beta chain was sequenced in a study of T cell changes during pregnancy in multiple sclerosis. Only in-frame clones appear in the TCRdb table, and some are missing; sequencing was by immunoSEQ multiplex PCR. The sample consists of approximately 90,000 clones, roughly nine tenths of them appearing once. The source is a female donor with multiple sclerosis, enrolled in a pregnancy study. Sequenced here: peripheral blood, sampled in the first trimester of pregnancy.

CDR3 coding DNA: TGTGCCAGCAGTCCGGGACAGGGGATTCAGCCCCAGCATTTT. Translation gives CASSPGQGIQPQHF. This chain links TRBV5-5 with TRBJ1-5; 10 bases agree with TRBD1. There are 14 residues in the CDR3. Unmatched junction bases numbered 5, after V lost 5 bases and J lost 6 bases. Per the germline V gene, CDR1 is SGHKS and CDR2 is YYEKEE (reference sequence). Looking up the rest from reference TRBV5-5 and TRBJ1-5 gives the full variable domain: DAGVTQSPTHLIKTRGQQVTLRCSPISGHKSVSWYQQVLGQGPQFIFQYYEKEERGRGNFPDRFSARQFPNYSSELNVNALLLGDSALYLCASSPGQGIQPQHFGDGTRLSIL.